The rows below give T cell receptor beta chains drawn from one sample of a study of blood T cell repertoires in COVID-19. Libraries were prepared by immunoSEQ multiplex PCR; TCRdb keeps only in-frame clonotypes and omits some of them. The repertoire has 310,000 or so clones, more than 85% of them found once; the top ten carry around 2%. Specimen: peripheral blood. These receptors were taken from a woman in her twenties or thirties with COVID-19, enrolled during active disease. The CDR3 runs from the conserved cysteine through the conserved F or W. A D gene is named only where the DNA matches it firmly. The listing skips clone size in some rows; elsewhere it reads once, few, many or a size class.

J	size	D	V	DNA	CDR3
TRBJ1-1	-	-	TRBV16	TGTGCCAGCAGCCTCTTGGGGAATGCGTTGACAGTGAACACTGAAGCTTTCTTT	CASSLLGNALTVNTEAFF
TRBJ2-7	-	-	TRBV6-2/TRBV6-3	TGTGCCAGCAGTGTACAAGCGGTATCTGCCCACGAGCAGTACTTC	CASSVQAVSAHEQYF
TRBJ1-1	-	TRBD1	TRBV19	TGTGCCAGTAGCCCCCTTCGGACAGGTCCCCCTGAAGCTTTCTTT	CASSPLRTGPPEAFF
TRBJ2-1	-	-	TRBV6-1	TGTGCCAGCAGTGAAGCGCTTACGATTGACTTGACCCCTTACAATGAGCAGTTCTTC	CASSEALTIDLTPYNEQFF
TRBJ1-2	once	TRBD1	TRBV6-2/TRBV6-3	TGTGCCAGCAGTTACTCGCGCGGACAGGGAAACTATGGCTACACCTTC	CASSYSRGQGNYGYTF
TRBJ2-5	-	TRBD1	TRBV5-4	TGTGCCAGCAGCTCTGACAGGGGTGAGACCCAGTACTTC	CASSSDRGETQYF
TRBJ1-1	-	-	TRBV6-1	TGTGCCAGCAGTGAAGGGGCCAAGGGGGCTGAAGCTTTCTTT	CASSEGAKGAEAFF
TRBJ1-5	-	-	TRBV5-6	TGTGCCAGCAGCTTAGGGGCGCGGGACAATCAGCCCCAGCATTTT	CASSLGARDNQPQHF
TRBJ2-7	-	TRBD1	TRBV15	TGTGCCACCAGCAGGGACGGGACAGGGAGCGAGCAGTACTTC	CATSRDGTGSEQYF
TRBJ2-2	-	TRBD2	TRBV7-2	TGTGCCAGCAGCTTGTATGCCCTAGCGGGAGCCGGGGAGCTGTTTTTT	CASSLYALAGAGELFF